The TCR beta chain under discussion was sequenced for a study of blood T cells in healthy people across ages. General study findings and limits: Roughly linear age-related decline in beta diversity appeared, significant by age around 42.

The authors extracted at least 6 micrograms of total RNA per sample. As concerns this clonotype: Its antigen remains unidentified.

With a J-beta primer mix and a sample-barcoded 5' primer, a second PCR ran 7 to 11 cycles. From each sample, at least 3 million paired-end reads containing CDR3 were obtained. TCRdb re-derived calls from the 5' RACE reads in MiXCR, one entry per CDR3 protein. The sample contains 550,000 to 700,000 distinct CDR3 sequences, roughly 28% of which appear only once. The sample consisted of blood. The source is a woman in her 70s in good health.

This CDR3 is CSARLAGNSYEQYF. CDR3 DNA: TGCAGTGCTAGACTAGCGGGGAACTCCTACGAGCAGTACTTC. The chain couples TRBV29-1 to TRBJ2-7; 11 bases align to TRBD2. The germline CDR1 and CDR2 sequences are SQVTM and ANQGSEA. The length of the CDR3 is 14 residues.